The present entry profiles one T cell receptor beta chain with its context. This record comes from a study of blood T cell repertoires in COVID-19. About the research overall: Acute and convalescent COVID-19 specimens originated in the United States, Italy and Spain.

The assay was immunoSEQ multiplex PCR, and TCRdb's table has in-frame clones only and misses some. The sample records 110,000 or so clones, roughly 85% being singletons. The source is a human donor in a cohort sampled during active COVID-19. The specimen was peripheral blood.

The CDR3 DNA reads as TGTGCCAGCAGCTTTTCGGGACTAGCGACCGGAGATACGCAGTATTTT. Its protein product is CASSFSGLATGDTQYF. This chain connects TRBV5-8 to TRBJ2-3; 10 bases map to TRBD2. Germline trimming cut 2 bases from V and 5 bases from J; bases unmatched to any gene: 8. The CDR3 spans 16 residues. The germline V gene encodes CDR1 SGHTS and CDR2 YDEGEE.